The 27 T cell receptor beta chains given below trace back to one sample, sequenced in a study of blood T cell repertoires in COVID-19. The data were produced by immunoSEQ multiplex PCR, yet TCRdb's version contains in-frame clones alone and is incomplete. The data contain hundreds of thousands of clones, 65% to 90% of them singletons. The source material was peripheral blood. The receptors derive from a human donor in a cohort sampled during active COVID-19.

This chain connects TRBV27 to TRBJ2-3; 11 bases match TRBD2. There are 15 residues in the CDR3. The junction had 5 bases not matched to a gene; V was cut back by 5 bases and J by 4 bases. The germline V gene encodes CDR1 MNHEY and CDR2 SMNVEV (reference sequence). For the CDR3, the DNA is TGTGCCAGCAGTAAGACTAGCGGGACAGCAGATACGCAGTATTTT. This codes for CASSKTSGTADTQYF.

V usage is TRBV6-1 and J usage is TRBJ2-5, with 7 bases aligning to TRBD1. V gave up 5 bases and J gave up 5 bases; unmatched junction bases: 14. Germline loops: CDR1 MNHNS, CDR2 SASEGT. This CDR3 contains 16 residues. The CDR3 region has the DNA TGTGCCAGCAGTCAAGGGACAGCCGGGAAGTTTGAGACCCAGTACTTC. Its protein product is CASSQGTAGKFETQYF.

This sequence joins TRBV18 and TRBJ2-6; no clear D. The CDR3 totals 14 residues. Germline lookup yields CDR1 KGHSH and CDR2 LQKENI. Trimming cost V 3 bases and J 1 base, with 4 bases left between them. Written as DNA, the CDR3 is TGTGCCAGCTCACCTACATCTGGGGCCAACGTCCTGACTTTC. This sequence encodes CASSPTSGANVLTF.

Comments on this clone: Other DNA sequences in the same sample also yield this CDR3. V is TRBV4-1 and J is TRBJ2-7, with TRBD1 matching over 9 bases. V trimming: 3 bases; J trimming: 2 bases; junction bases outside the gene matches: 5. The CDR3 has 15 amino acids. CDR1 MGHRA and CDR2 YSYEKL come from the germline V gene. CDR3 amino acids: CASSHPGQGTYEQYF. CDR3 DNA sequence: TGCGCCAGCAGCCATCCGGGACAGGGAACCTACGAGCAGTACTTC.

This clone was seen ten or more times. The chain employs TRBV5-8 and TRBJ1-5, with D tentatively TRBD1 (5 bases). Germline values: CDR1 SGHTS, CDR2 YDEGEE. V gave up 0 bases and J gave up 4 bases, with 11 bases separating them. This CDR3 region has 15 residues. The CDR3 here is CASSLGQKINQPQHF. The CDR3 DNA reads as TGTGCCAGCAGCTTGGGACAGAAAATAAATCAGCCCCAGCATTTT.

The rearrangement links TRBV7-2 to TRBJ2-7; 7 nucleotides line up with TRBD2. V dropped 1 base and J dropped 4; count of bases not matched to a gene: 16. The CDR3 consists of 18 residues. The germline gives CDR1 SGHTA, CDR2 FQGNSA. DNA for the CDR3: TGTGCCAGCAGCTTAGGGACCTGGGGAGCGGGACGTGGTTACGAGCAGTACTTC. Translation: CASSLGTWGAGRGYEQYF.

This clone was recorded only once. J is TRBJ2-1 and V is TRBV5-4; D is possibly TRBD2 (6 bases). Germline V gene data show CDR1 as SGHNT and CDR2 as YYREEE (reference sequence). V shed 4 bases and J shed 2 bases, with 19 bases lying between them. There are 17 residues in the CDR3. The CDR3 nucleotides read TGTGCCAGCAGCCGCCCTGTGGGACGGGGGACCTACAATGAGCAGTTCTTC. Amino acid sequence: CASSRPVGRGTYNEQFF.

This clone was detected only once. This sequence joins TRBV7-9 and TRBJ2-1; D is perhaps TRBD2 (5 bases). The CDR3 loop spans 14 amino acids. Germline loops: CDR1 SEHNR, CDR2 FQNEAQ (reference sequence). V lost 1 base, J lost 7 bases, and 11 bases lay in between. Here the CDR3 reads CASSLDPPGNEQFF. Here the CDR3 DNA reads TGTGCCAGCAGCTTAGACCCACCGGGGAATGAGCAGTTCTTC.

V usage is TRBV7-2 and J usage is TRBJ2-7; perhaps TRBD1 as D (6 bases). The length of the CDR3 is 13 residues. Germline loops: CDR1 SGHTA, CDR2 FQGNSA. Trimming stripped 5 bases from V and 1 base from J, with 9 bases between. The CDR3 region is CASSSRGSYEQYF. The CDR3 DNA reads TGTGCCAGCAGCAGTAGGGGGTCCTACGAGCAGTACTTC.

The V gene is TRBV4-2, the J gene TRBJ2-1; tentative D call: TRBD1 (5 bases). The ends were cut back, 5 bases at V and 6 bases at J, with 23 bases in the middle. The CDR3 has 17 amino acids. CDR1 and CDR2 from the germline V gene are LGHNA and YNFKEQ. The CDR3 DNA is TGTGCCAGCAGCTCACGAGTTCAGGGCGTCATCATCAATGAGCAGTTCTTC. Translated, it gives CASSSRVQGVIINEQFF.

The J gene is TRBJ2-3, the V gene TRBV7-8; D possibly corresponds to TRBD2 (6 bases). Germline V gene lookup returns CDR1 SGHVS and CDR2 FQNEAQ. The CDR3 has 15 amino acids. V was trimmed by 2 bases and J by 2 bases, leaving 11 bases between them. The CDR3: CASSLRGETTDTQYF. The CDR3 DNA follows: TGTGCCAGCAGCTTACGCGGGGAAACCACAGATACGCAGTATTTT.

The chain employs TRBV28 and TRBJ2-1, with TRBD2 matching 10 bases. The trim removed 0 bases at V and 7 bases at J, leaving 9 bases unmatched. This CDR3 spans 17 amino acids. CDR1 and CDR2 from the germline V gene are MDHEN and SYDVKM. DNA for the CDR3: TGTGCCAGCAGTTTATGGGCTAGCGGGGGCATTTCGAATGAGCAGTTCTTC. Translation gives CASSLWASGGISNEQFF.

J is TRBJ1-1 and V is TRBV18; 7 bases map to TRBD1. Germline CDR1 reads KGHSH; CDR2 reads LQKENI. J gave up 0 bases and V 7 bases, and 8 bases lay outside the gene matches. The CDR3 consists of 15 residues. The CDR3 sequence: CASCNSGGLNTEAFF. CDR3 nucleotides: TGTGCCAGCTGTAACTCAGGGGGGCTGAACACTGAAGCTTTCTTT.

The CDR3 DNA reads as TGCAGTGCTAGTTGGCCTAGCGGCACAGATACGCAGTATTTT. This gives the protein CSASWPSGTDTQYF. V gene TRBV20-1 combines with J gene TRBJ2-3; TRBD2 might be the D (6 bases). Germline V gene sequence: CDR1 DFQATT, CDR2 SNEGSKA (reference sequence). The CDR3 covers 14 residues. V lost 3 bases and J 1 base, leaving 11 bases between the germline ends.

This clone was detected only a few times. The chain combines TRBV3-1 (or the pseudogene TRBV3-2) with TRBJ1-6; 8 positions agree with TRBD1. The CDR3 is made up of 16 amino acids. In germline, CDR1 is LGHDT, CDR2 YNNKEL (reference sequence). The junction had 8 bases not matched to a gene; V was cut back by 1 base and J by 9 bases. Here the CDR3 DNA reads TGTGCCAGCAGCCAAGCCCTAGGACAGGGCCGTTCACCCCTCCACTTT. Its protein product is CASSQALGQGRSPLHF.

To note about this clone: Other DNA sequences in the sample encode the same CDR3. The CDR3 here is CASSLAGQGIYEQYF. DNA for the CDR3: TGTGCCAGCAGCTTGGCCGGACAGGGGATATACGAGCAGTACTTC. This chain joins TRBV5-5 and TRBJ2-7; TRBD1 agrees at 9 bases. The V gene end was trimmed by 0 bases and the J gene end by 4 bases; junction bases not matched to a gene: 5. Germline assignment: CDR1 SGHKS and CDR2 YYEKEE (reference sequence). This CDR3 has 15 amino acids.

This sequence joins TRBV5-1 and TRBJ1-6, with D hard to call. V was clipped by 2 bases and J by 10 bases, with 13 bases between them. The germline V gene encodes CDR1 SGHRS and CDR2 YFSETQ. The CDR3 extends over 14 amino acids. The CDR3 nucleotides are TGCGCCAGCAGCTTTGCAACGGAGGTGTCACCCCTCCACTTT. This codes for CASSFATEVSPLHF.

The chain joins TRBV15 to TRBJ2-4; possibly TRBD1 for D (5 bases). V lost 2 bases and J lost 7, with 6 bases in between. The CDR3 runs 12 residues. Per the germline V gene, CDR1 is LNHNV and CDR2 is YYDKDF (reference sequence). CDR3 residues: CATSRPGNIQYF. CDR3 in DNA: TGTGCCACCAGCAGACCAGGGAACATTCAGTACTTC.

This chain joins TRBV18 and TRBJ2-5; D ambiguous. Germline values: CDR1 KGHSH, CDR2 LQKENI. The ends were cut back, 0 bases at V and 0 bases at J, with 5 bases in the middle. This CDR3 comprises 14 residues. The CDR3 sequence: CASSPPNNQETQYF. CDR3 nucleotides: TGTGCCAGCTCACCACCGAACAACCAAGAGACCCAGTACTTC. The full variable domain, in which reference TRBV18 and TRBJ2-5 provide the parts outside the CDR3, is NAGVMQNPRHLVRRRGQEARLRCSPMKGHSHVYWYRQLPEEGLKFMVYLQKENIIDESGMPKERFSAEFPKEGPSILRIQQVVRGDSAAYFCASSPPNNQETQYFGPGTRLLVL.

The chain employs TRBV6-5 and TRBJ2-1; possibly TRBD2 for D (6 bases). This CDR3 is 16 amino acids long. Germline V gives CDR1 MNHEY, CDR2 SVGAGI. V lost 2 bases to trimming and J lost 4 bases, with 15 bases between them. The DNA of the CDR3 is TGTGCCAGCAGTTACCCGGGAGATATTCGGTACAATGAGCAGTTCTTC. Translated, it gives CASSYPGDIRYNEQFF.

The chain links TRBV2 to TRBJ2-3; TRBD1 matches 9 bases. The CDR3 contains 15 residues. CDR1 SNHLY and CDR2 FYNNEI come from the germline V gene. V shed 6 bases and J 2 bases; nucleotides not matched to a gene: 6. DNA of the CDR3: TGTGCCAGCAGGGGTAGACAGGGGGACACAGATACGCAGTATTTT. Translation gives CASRGRQGDTDTQYF.

The chain combines TRBV6-5 with TRBJ2-7; weak D call: TRBD2 (5 bases). The CDR3 covers 14 residues. The V gene lost 5 bases and the J gene lost 6 bases, with 17 bases spanning the gap. Germline CDR1 MNHEY, CDR2 SVGAGI. The DNA for the CDR3 is TGTGCCAGCAGTACCCAGCGGTGGACCCCCGAGCAGTACTTC. Its protein is CASSTQRWTPEQYF.

The rearrangement joins TRBV27 to TRBJ2-7; 12 bases line up with TRBD2. The CDR3 sequence is 15 residues long. Germline V gene data show CDR1 as MNHEY and CDR2 as SMNVEV (reference sequence). V gave up 5 bases and J gave up 5 bases; unmatched junction bases: 7. The CDR3, as DNA: TGTGCCAGCAGTCCGACTAGCGGGAGTTACAACGAGCAGTACTTC. It yields the protein CASSPTSGSYNEQYF.

J is TRBJ1-5 and V is TRBV19; weak D call: TRBD1 (6 bases). Germline assignment: CDR1 LNHDA and CDR2 SQIVND (reference sequence). This CDR3 spans 17 amino acids. V lost 5 bases to trimming and J lost 0 bases, with 17 bases between them. Here the CDR3 reads CASSRSGTGISNQPQHF. The CDR3 bases are TGTGCCAGTAGTCGTTCCGGCACAGGGATTAGCAATCAGCCCCAGCATTTT.

The rearrangement uses TRBV6-5 and TRBJ1-4; TRBD1 might be the D (6 bases). The CDR3 loop spans 14 amino acids. V dropped 3 bases and J dropped 8 bases, with 13 bases sitting between them. The germline gives CDR1 MNHEY, CDR2 SVGAGI. CDR3 protein: CASSYYLTGEKLFF. The CDR3 nucleotides read TGTGCCAGCAGTTATTACTTAACAGGGGAAAAACTGTTTTTT.

In the case of this clone: Other DNA sequences in the sample encode the same CDR3. This chain links TRBV9 with TRBJ2-3; possible D gene TRBD2, 6 bases. V shed 0 bases and J shed 0 bases, with 8 bases lying between them. This CDR3 has 15 residues. CDR1 and CDR2 (germline): SGDLS, YYNGEE. The CDR3 sequence: CASSVGGLSTDTQYF. The DNA for the CDR3 is TGTGCCAGCAGCGTAGGGGGACTGAGCACAGATACGCAGTATTTT.

The chain combines TRBV6-6 with TRBJ2-5; a possible D gene is TRBD2 (5 bases). The CDR3 covers 17 residues. Per the germline V gene, CDR1 is MNHNY and CDR2 is SVGAGI (reference sequence). Between the trimmed V and J ends, which lost 5 bases and 3 bases, there was a span of 22 bases. CDR3 region: CASSQSKERRGKETQYF. In nucleotides, the CDR3 is TGTGCCAGCAGTCAGAGCAAGGAGAGACGGGGAAAAGAGACCCAGTACTTC.